Listed here are 29 T cell receptor beta chains from one sample, sequenced in a study of T cell responses to AZD1222 COVID-19 vaccine. Here immunoSEQ multiplex PCR was the method, and the copy in TCRdb shows in-frame clones only, minus some. The table has about 120,000 clones, approximately 82% seen once. The sequenced sample was peripheral blood, obtained 28 days after the second AZD1222 dose. These receptor sequences come from an adult who received the AZD1222 COVID-19 vaccine.

The chain uses TRBV29-1 and TRBJ2-7; 10 positions agree with TRBD1. Trimming at V came to 3 bases and at J to 4 bases, leaving 3 bases not matched to a gene. The CDR3 contains 13 residues. Germline values: CDR1 SQVTM, CDR2 ANQGSEA. CDR3 loop: CSVDPGQGYEQYF. CDR3 coding DNA: TGCAGCGTTGATCCGGGACAGGGGTACGAGCAGTACTTC.

This clone was seen a handful of times. The chain links TRBV19 to TRBJ2-2; D gene uncertain. The CDR3 totals 13 residues. V shed 1 base and J shed 5 bases, with 5 bases lying between them. Germline assignment: CDR1 LNHDA and CDR2 SQIVND (reference sequence). The CDR3 bases are TGTGCCAGTAGTATAGGCAGGACCGGGGAGCTGTTTTTT. Its protein is CASSIGRTGELFF. Together with reference TRBV19 and TRBJ2-2, the CDR3 gives the full variable domain: DGGITQSPKYLFRKEGQNVTLSCEQNLNHDAMYWYRQDPGQGLRLIYYSQIVNDFQKGDIAEGYSVSREKKESFPLTVTSAQKNPTAFYLCASSIGRTGELFFGEGSRLTVL.

The V gene is TRBV7-2, the J gene TRBJ2-5; D is ambiguous. The germline V gene encodes CDR1 SGHTA and CDR2 FQGNSA. This CDR3 is 12 amino acids long. The ends were cut back, 3 bases at V and 5 bases at J, with 7 bases in the middle. CDR3 in amino acids: CASSLQVETQYF. CDR3 bases: TGTGCCAGCAGCTTGCAGGTGGAGACCCAGTACTTC.

The chain combines TRBV5-1 with TRBJ1-1, with TRBD1 identical over 7 bases. Germline V lookup: CDR1 SGHRS, CDR2 YFSETQ. V lost 3 bases to trimming and J lost 2 bases; unmatched junction nucleotides: 4. The CDR3 loop spans 14 amino acids. The CDR3 loop reads CASSSYRGNTEAFF. The CDR3 DNA reads as TGCGCCAGCAGCTCCTACAGGGGAAACACTGAAGCTTTCTTT.

This chain uses TRBV10-2 with TRBJ2-7; the match to TRBD2 covers 7 bases. Germline CDR1 is WSHSY and CDR2 is SAAADI. This CDR3 has 15 residues. J was trimmed by 5 bases and V by 6 bases; bases with no gene match: 13. CDR3 loop: CASRPGLRAIDEQYF. The DNA for the CDR3 is TGCGCCAGCAGACCGGGACTACGCGCAATAGACGAGCAGTACTTC.

This chain connects TRBV6-5 to TRBJ2-7; 10 nucleotides match TRBD1. This CDR3 comprises 15 residues. V shed 5 bases and J 3 bases; nucleotides not matched to a gene: 7. The germline V gene has CDR1 MNHEY and CDR2 SVGAGI. CDR3 bases: TGTGCCAGCAGTCCTTGGGACAGGGGAGACTACGAGCAGTACTTC. Translating it yields CASSPWDRGDYEQYF.

V and J are TRBV6-2 or TRBV6-3 and TRBJ1-5; unclear D gene. From germline, CDR1 is MNHEY and CDR2 SVGEGT. Deletions cut 4 bases from V and 0 bases from J, with 10 bases between. CDR3 length equals 15 residues. The CDR3 sequence: CASSSREYSNQPQHF. In DNA form, the CDR3 reads TGTGCCAGCAGTTCCCGAGAATATAGCAATCAGCCCCAGCATTTT.

The chain combines TRBV28 with TRBJ1-5, with TRBD1 matching over 9 bases. V gave up 5 bases and J gave up 1 base; unmatched junction bases: 9. Germline values: CDR1 MDHEN, CDR2 SYDVKM. This CDR3 comprises 17 residues. CDR3 sequence reads: CASSLFPGQGSNQPQHF. The CDR3 DNA follows: TGTGCCAGCAGTCTCTTCCCGGGACAGGGAAGCAATCAGCCCCAGCATTTT.

The chain couples TRBV6-1 to TRBJ2-7, with D maybe TRBD2 (6 bases). The CDR3 spans 13 residues. Germline V CDR1 and CDR2: MNHNS, SASEGT. Trimming left V 5 bases short and J 2 bases short, with 10 bases between. This chain's CDR3 is CASSLSGAYEQYF. In nucleotides, the CDR3 is TGTGCCAGCAGTCTCTCGGGGGCCTACGAGCAGTACTTC.

The chain recombines TRBV28 with TRBJ2-7; a weak D match, TRBD1 (6 bases). This CDR3 contains 15 residues. Trimming removed 4 bases from V and 2 bases from J, with 15 bases in between. Germline CDR1 reads MDHEN; CDR2 reads SYDVKM. CDR3 nucleotides: TGTGCCAGCAGTTCTCCGACAGGAAGCGCCTACGAGCAGTACTTC. Protein sequence: CASSSPTGSAYEQYF.

The table lists this clone with a count of one. V gene TRBV7-2 combines with J gene TRBJ1-4, with D unresolved. The germline V gene has CDR1 SGHTA and CDR2 FQGNSA. V was shortened by 8 bases and J by 7 bases, with 17 bases between the two germline ends. This CDR3 comprises 14 residues. Here the CDR3 reads CASGLYQESEKLFF. In DNA, the CDR3 is TGTGCCAGCGGGCTGTATCAGGAGAGTGAAAAACTGTTTTTT.

This sequence joins TRBV15 and TRBJ1-1; tentative D call: TRBD1 (6 bases). CDR1 and CDR2 from the germline V gene are LNHNV and YYDKDF (reference sequence). V was cut by 3 bases and J by 0 bases, with 11 bases left in between. The CDR3 loop spans 15 amino acids. This CDR3 reads CATSSGGRVNTEAFF. The DNA of the CDR3 is TGTGCCACCAGCAGCGGGGGCCGTGTGAACACTGAAGCTTTCTTT.

This clone is a singleton in its sample. The rearrangement links TRBV6-5 to TRBJ1-5; D possibly corresponds to TRBD1 (5 bases). CDR1 is MNHEY, CDR2 SVGAGI, per germline. CDR3 length: 14 residues. Trimming took off 7 bases at V and 3 bases at J, with 13 bases between the two ends. DNA for the CDR3: TGTGCCAGCACCCTAGGGGATAACAATCAGCCCCAGCATTTT. It is translated as CASTLGDNNQPQHF.

The chain combines TRBV4-3 with TRBJ2-6; TRBD1 aligns across 8 bases. CDR1 and CDR2 from the germline V gene are LGHNA and YSLEER. With 3 bases clipped from V and 2 bases from J, the junction kept 9 bases outside the gene matches. This CDR3 has 18 residues. CDR3 protein: CASSHGQGLFAGANVLTF. The CDR3 DNA reads as TGCGCCAGCAGCCACGGACAGGGCCTTTTTGCTGGGGCCAACGTCCTGACTTTC.

The rearrangement links TRBV6-5 to TRBJ1-1; 7 bases are shared with TRBD1. The V gene end was trimmed by 5 bases and the J gene end by 1 base; junction bases not matched to a gene: 7. The length of the CDR3 is 15 residues. Looked up from germline, CDR1 is MNHEY and CDR2 is SVGAGI. The CDR3 protein is CASSQRWTGNTEAFF. The CDR3 nucleotides read TGTGCCAGCAGTCAACGATGGACAGGGAACACTGAAGCTTTCTTT.

This chain connects TRBV19 to TRBJ2-7; the D is unclear. The V end lost 3 bases, the J end lost 1 base, and 10 bases lay between the germline ends. The length of the CDR3 is 14 residues. The V gene's germline CDR1 is LNHDA and CDR2 SQIVND (reference sequence). The CDR3 spells CASSMQSSSYEQYF. As DNA, the CDR3 is TGTGCCAGTAGTATGCAAAGTTCTTCCTACGAGCAGTACTTC.

This chain connects TRBV7-6 to TRBJ1-1; D gene uncertain. V lost 1 base and J 5 bases, leaving 2 bases between the germline ends. Looked up from germline, CDR1 is SGHVS and CDR2 is FNYEAQ. This CDR3 region has 11 residues. The CDR3 DNA is TGTGCCAGCAGCTTAGGGACTGAAGCTTTCTTT. This encodes CASSLGTEAFF.

The rearrangement links TRBV19 to TRBJ1-5; D not certain. There are 13 residues in the CDR3. Germline-derived CDR1 and CDR2 are LNHDA and SQIVND (reference sequence). V was pared by 7 bases and J by 5 bases, with 12 bases between. The CDR3, as DNA: TGTGCCAGTACTAGGGTTGTAGATCAGCCCCAGCATTTT. This codes for CASTRVVDQPQHF.

This clone was observed once. V and J are TRBV27 and TRBJ1-4, with D possibly being TRBD1 (5 bases). The V and J ends lost 5 bases and 6 bases respectively, with 10 bases between them. Germline CDR1 and CDR2: MNHEY and SMNVEV (reference sequence). This CDR3 is 13 amino acids long. The CDR3 DNA is TGTGCCAGCAGTACCGCGGGGGATGAAAAACTGTTTTTT. Protein: CASSTAGDEKLFF.

The chain uses TRBV7-3 and TRBJ2-3; D unresolved. V was clipped by 0 bases and J by 1 base, with 8 bases between them. The CDR3 has 15 residues. Germline lookup yields CDR1 SGHTA and CDR2 FQGTGA. CDR3 nucleotide sequence: TGTGCCAGCAGCTTAACAGGCTCGGGCACAGATACGCAGTATTTT. Translating gives CASSLTGSGTDTQYF.

The rearrangement links TRBV7-2 to TRBJ1-2; D might be TRBD1 (5 bases). From germline, CDR1 is SGHTA and CDR2 FQGNSA. The V and J ends lost 6 bases and 5 bases respectively, with 22 bases between them. The CDR3 is made up of 16 amino acids. The CDR3 sequence: CASREGEVARIYGYTF. CDR3 sequence (DNA): TGTGCCAGCAGAGAAGGGGAGGTGGCCCGAATTTATGGCTACACCTTC.

The J gene is TRBJ1-5, the V gene TRBV5-1; D is uncertain. Germline V lookup: CDR1 SGHRS, CDR2 YFSETQ. Trimming removed 0 bases from V and 5 bases from J, with 6 bases in between. The CDR3 spans 13 residues. The CDR3 DNA is TGCGCCAGCAGCTTGGGGCCCGATCAGCCCCAGCATTTT. Translation gives CASSLGPDQPQHF.

The chain joins TRBV9 to TRBJ2-5; D possibly matches TRBD1 or TRBD2 (5 bases each). Deletions cut 0 bases from V and 4 bases from J, with 10 bases between. The CDR3 is 14 amino acids. Germline V gene data show CDR1 as SGDLS and CDR2 as YYNGEE. CDR3: CASSVGGTGETQYF. CDR3 coding DNA: TGTGCCAGCAGCGTAGGTGGGACGGGAGAGACCCAGTACTTC.

This rearrangement joins TRBV28 to TRBJ1-4; 12 bases map to TRBD1. This CDR3 has 14 amino acids. V shed 6 bases and J 6 bases; nucleotides not matched to a gene: 2. Germline CDR1 reads MDHEN; CDR2 reads SYDVKM. CDR3 bases: TGTGCCAGCAGGTGGGACAGGGGGCATGAAAAACTGTTTTTT. This codes for CASRWDRGHEKLFF.

This clone appeared once. V and J are TRBV6-2 or TRBV6-3 and TRBJ2-3; D ambiguous. Per the germline V gene, CDR1 is MNHEY and CDR2 is SVGEGT. The V and J ends lost 3 bases and 1 base respectively, with 5 bases between them. This CDR3 contains 13 residues. The CDR3 nucleotides are TGTGCCAGCAGTTATGTCCGCACAGATACGCAGTATTTT. It codes for CASSYVRTDTQYF.

The chain carries TRBV18 and TRBJ1-5; TRBD1 might be the D (6 bases). Germline V gives CDR1 KGHSH, CDR2 LQKENI. The CDR3 has 16 amino acids. V lost 0 bases, J lost 6 bases, and 15 bases lay in between. The CDR3: CASSPPNREASQPQHF. CDR3 sequence (DNA): TGTGCCAGCTCACCACCGAACAGGGAGGCGAGTCAGCCCCAGCATTTT.

The chain joins TRBV19 to TRBJ2-5, with TRBD1 matching 8 bases. The germline V gene has CDR1 LNHDA and CDR2 SQIVND (reference sequence). V lost 10 bases, J lost 3 bases, and 16 bases stayed unmatched. The CDR3 contains 16 residues. CDR3 loop: CATSSQGAYREETQYF. In nucleotides, the CDR3 is TGTGCCACAAGCTCTCAGGGGGCGTACCGGGAAGAGACCCAGTACTTC.

The chain is built from TRBV19 and TRBJ2-7; 7 bases align to TRBD1. Germline V gene data show CDR1 as LNHDA and CDR2 as SQIVND (reference sequence). With V trimmed by 7 bases and J by 4 bases, 7 bases remained unmatched. This CDR3 comprises 13 residues. CDR3 loop: CASTPRGQYEQYF. CDR3 DNA: TGTGCCAGTACCCCGAGGGGGCAGTACGAGCAGTACTTC. Full variable domain (missing parts from reference TRBV19 and TRBJ2-7): DGGITQSPKYLFRKEGQNVTLSCEQNLNHDAMYWYRQDPGQGLRLIYYSQIVNDFQKGDIAEGYSVSREKKESFPLTVTSAQKNPTAFYLCASTPRGQYEQYFGPGTRLTVT.

J is TRBJ1-3 and V is TRBV19; D not certain. V dropped 8 bases and J dropped 2 bases, with 19 bases sitting between them. This CDR3 is built from 16 residues. In germline, CDR1 is LNHDA, CDR2 SQIVND (reference sequence). Written as DNA, the CDR3 is TGTGCCAGTTATGGTTTCTTGGGAGATGCTGGAAACACCATATATTTT. Its translation is CASYGFLGDAGNTIYF.